Described below is a single T cell receptor beta chain sequence and its context. The antigen is unknown. This CDR3 comprises 13 residues. Trimming removed 3 bases at V and 2 bases at J, with 11 bases between. CDR1 and CDR2 from the germline V gene are GTSNPN and SVGIG (reference sequence). The PCR ran on 60 Vbeta and 13 Jbeta primers. The repertoire was sequenced with immunoSEQ multiplex PCR; TCRdb's copy has only in-frame clones and lacks some. Its table records under 95,000 clones. These data originate in a study of cytomegalovirus exposure and HLA in healthy donors. Study outcomes and limitations: It was around 160 TCR beta chains that were listed as cytomegalovirus-associated. Researchers left out some V segments, among them TRBV6-2 and TRBV6-3, as indistinguishable. Earlier analysis looked at TCR beta V segments, and most were productive about 90% or about 30% of the time. The authors later found HLA-associated TCR beta chains more clonally expanded than equally common others.

Material for sequencing was PBMCs. This TCR was sampled from a middle-aged man in good health and CMV-seronegative. The gene calls are TRBV30 and TRBJ2-7; D remains ambiguous. CDR3 in DNA: TGTGCCTGGAGGACCCCAGGCCCCTACGAGCAGTACTTC. It encodes CAWRTPGPYEQYF.